These T cell receptor beta chains were read from a single sample in a study of OX40 agonist ivuxolimab in advanced cancers. Profiling relied on immunoSEQ multiplex PCR, and the TCRdb table lists in-frame clones only, not all of them. The sample lists tens of thousands of clones, 90% to 95% occurring once. Sequencing used CD4+ or CD8+ T cells sorted from blood, obtained in a trial of the OX40 agonist ivuxolimab. These receptor sequences come from an adult with an advanced solid tumor such as melanoma, head and neck, liver or kidney cancer. Both conserved end residues are trimmed from each CDR3. D genes are given only for firm matches.

v_gene	j_gene	d_gene	CDR3aa
TRBV27	TRBJ1-1	-	ASSLKGSQNTEAF
TRBV18	TRBJ1-4	-	ASSHGSGANEKLF
TRBV4-1	TRBJ1-5	-	ASSPNRAGFQPQH
TRBV19	TRBJ2-3	TRBD2	ASSPIAGGTDTQY
TRBV16	TRBJ1-2	TRBD1	ASSRDRVGGYT
TRBV28	TRBJ2-1	TRBD2	ASNFGGRALGEQF
TRBV5-4	TRBJ1-4	-	ASSLSGAANEKLF
TRBV5-6	TRBJ1-2	-	ASSLAPTMAIRGYT
TRBV7-6	TRBJ2-7	TRBD1	ASSLAPGQGPYEQY
TRBV5-1	TRBJ2-7	-	ASSLVFGDYEQY
TRBV7-3	TRBJ2-4	TRBD2	ASSEGLAGAKNIQY
TRBV5-4	TRBJ1-4	-	ASSSRLNEKLF
TRBV5-8	TRBJ2-1	-	ASSFGSSYNEQF
TRBV27	TRBJ2-7	TRBD2	ASRWVLAGPYEQY
TRBV5-4	TRBJ1-6	-	ASSRTGTGTYNSPLH
TRBV6-5	TRBJ2-7	-	ASSYRGNYEQY
TRBV18	TRBJ2-7	TRBD2	ASSPTRLAGENKQY
TRBV28	TRBJ2-7	-	ASRRDSSSSYEQY
TRBV6-5	TRBJ2-7	-	ASSYSQSSYEQY
TRBV25-1	TRBJ2-3	-	ASSDGTGDTQY
TRBV28	TRBJ2-5	-	ASSLMGVSQETQY
TRBV5-4	TRBJ2-7	-	ASSLRGRSYEQY
TRBV6-5	TRBJ2-1	-	ASSRTYSSYNEQF
TRBV28	TRBJ2-3	-	ASSLEKGRPDTQY
TRBV7-2	TRBJ1-2	-	ASSLVGGNYGYT
TRBV9	TRBJ2-1	TRBD2	ASSVASGAIYNEQF
TRBV9	TRBJ2-2	-	ASHRGQGNTGELF